These T cell receptor beta chains were read from a single sample in a study of cytomegalovirus exposure and HLA in healthy donors. Assay: immunoSEQ multiplex PCR; the TCRdb copy retains only in-frame clones and omits some. Seen here are approximately 110,000 clones, 79% observed once, and the top ten hold more than 3%. Sequenced input: PBMCs. These receptors came from a woman between 40 and 50 years old in good health and CMV-seronegative. Each CDR3 is given with its conserved first and last residue. D genes are given only for firm matches. Not all rows give a size; the values are once, few, many and, for expanded clones, a class.

cdr3_aa: CASSTDRGPHEAFF
cdr3_nt: TGTGCCAGCAGTACGGACAGGGGGCCGCACGAGGCTTTCTTT
clone_size: NA
v_call: TRBV27
j_call: TRBJ1-1
d_call: TRBD1

cdr3_aa: CASSEGNDYDSNGYTF
cdr3_nt: TGTGCCAGCAGTGAAGGAAACGACTACGACTCCAATGGCTACACCTTC
clone_size: NA
v_call: TRBV25-1
j_call: TRBJ1-2
d_call: NA

cdr3_aa: CASSFHLAGGYNEQFF
cdr3_nt: TGTGCCAGCAGCTTCCATTTAGCGGGGGGATACAATGAGCAGTTCTTC
clone_size: few
v_call: TRBV5-4
j_call: TRBJ2-1
d_call: TRBD2

cdr3_aa: CASSEAAAGKNIQYF
cdr3_nt: TGTGCCAGCAGTGAAGCGGCAGCGGGGAAAAACATTCAGTACTTC
clone_size: NA
v_call: TRBV6-1
j_call: TRBJ2-4
d_call: TRBD2

cdr3_aa: CASSRGGLYTGELFF
cdr3_nt: TGTGCCAGCTCCCGGGGAGGCCTCTACACCGGGGAGCTGTTTTTT
clone_size: NA
v_call: TRBV6-5
j_call: TRBJ2-2
d_call: NA

cdr3_aa: CASSLAEGVDTEAFF
cdr3_nt: TGTGCCAGCAGCTTAGCCGAAGGGGTGGATACTGAAGCTTTCTTT
clone_size: NA
v_call: TRBV7-9
j_call: TRBJ1-1
d_call: NA

cdr3_aa: CAIRDNYEQYF
cdr3_nt: TGTGCCATCCGGGACAACTACGAGCAGTACTTC
clone_size: NA
v_call: TRBV7-2
j_call: TRBJ2-7
d_call: NA

cdr3_aa: CASSPLGFKVSYEQYF
cdr3_nt: TGTGCCAGTAGTCCCCTAGGTTTCAAGGTCTCCTACGAGCAGTACTTC
clone_size: NA
v_call: TRBV19
j_call: TRBJ2-7
d_call: NA

cdr3_aa: CASSPAAEGQGTGEQFF
cdr3_nt: TGTGCCAGCTCACCAGCCGCTGAGGGACAGGGCACCGGTGAGCAGTTCTTC
clone_size: NA
v_call: TRBV18
j_call: TRBJ2-1
d_call: TRBD1

cdr3_aa: CASSATPTGGGQPQHF
cdr3_nt: TGTGCCAGCAGCGCGACCCCGACAGGGGGCGGTCAGCCCCAGCATTTT
clone_size: NA
v_call: TRBV2
j_call: TRBJ1-5
d_call: TRBD1

cdr3_aa: CASSQDTSPTPPGGYTF
cdr3_nt: TGCGCCAGCAGCCAAGATACAAGCCCAACTCCCCCGGGTGGCTACACCTTC
clone_size: NA
v_call: TRBV4-3
j_call: TRBJ1-2
d_call: NA

cdr3_aa: CATSREAPTVSGANVLTF
cdr3_nt: TGTGCCACCAGCAGAGAGGCCCCGACAGTCTCTGGGGCCAACGTCCTGACTTTC
clone_size: NA
v_call: TRBV15
j_call: TRBJ2-6
d_call: NA

cdr3_aa: CASFKGRDWAGANVLTF
cdr3_nt: TGTGCCAGCTTTAAAGGGAGGGACTGGGCTGGGGCCAACGTCCTGACTTTC
clone_size: NA
v_call: TRBV28
j_call: TRBJ2-6
d_call: TRBD2

cdr3_aa: CASNSGGNTDTQYF
cdr3_nt: TGTGCCAGCAATAGCGGGGGGAACACAGATACGCAGTATTTT
clone_size: NA
v_call: TRBV9
j_call: TRBJ2-3
d_call: TRBD2

cdr3_aa: CASETGVRGYTF
cdr3_nt: TGTGCCAGCGAAACAGGGGTACGTGGCTACACCTTC
clone_size: NA
v_call: TRBV28
j_call: TRBJ1-2
d_call: TRBD1

cdr3_aa: CATRGIGFDGYTF
cdr3_nt: TGTGCCACCAGGGGCATCGGATTTGATGGCTACACCTTC
clone_size: NA
v_call: TRBV19
j_call: TRBJ1-2
d_call: NA

cdr3_aa: CASSLVSGELFF
cdr3_nt: TGCGCCAGCAGCTTGGTCTCCGGGGAGCTGTTTTTT
clone_size: NA
v_call: TRBV5-1
j_call: TRBJ2-2
d_call: NA

cdr3_aa: CASSYSGSTDTQYF
cdr3_nt: TGTGCCAGCAGTTACAGCGGGAGCACAGATACGCAGTATTTT
clone_size: few
v_call: TRBV6-5
j_call: TRBJ2-3
d_call: NA

cdr3_aa: CASSLGQGGLFEKLFF
cdr3_nt: TGTGCCAGCAGCCTCGGACAGGGTGGTCTTTTTGAAAAACTGTTTTTT
clone_size: NA
v_call: TRBV9
j_call: TRBJ1-4
d_call: TRBD1

cdr3_aa: CATSRDRDRGGQPQHF
cdr3_nt: TGTGCCACCAGCAGAGACCGGGACAGGGGGGGTCAGCCCCAGCATTTT
clone_size: NA
v_call: TRBV15
j_call: TRBJ1-5
d_call: TRBD1

cdr3_aa: CASSSLTGINYGYTF
cdr3_nt: TGTGCCAGCTCCTCCCTGACAGGGATTAACTATGGCTACACCTTC
clone_size: NA
v_call: TRBV28
j_call: TRBJ1-2
d_call: TRBD1

cdr3_aa: CASSLVGQGGAEAFF
cdr3_nt: TGTGCCAGCAGCTTAGTTGGCCAGGGGGGCGCTGAAGCTTTCTTT
clone_size: NA
v_call: TRBV7-2
j_call: TRBJ1-1
d_call: TRBD1

cdr3_aa: CASSLRSYNEQFF
cdr3_nt: TGTGCCAGCAGCCTCCGGTCTTACAATGAGCAGTTCTTC
clone_size: NA
v_call: TRBV5-8
j_call: TRBJ2-1
d_call: NA

cdr3_aa: CASSYTGITETQYF
cdr3_nt: TGCGCCAGCAGCTATACAGGGATCACGGAGACCCAGTACTTC
clone_size: NA
v_call: TRBV5-1
j_call: TRBJ2-5
d_call: NA

cdr3_aa: CASSLGHYNEQFF
cdr3_nt: TGTGCCAGCAGCTTAGGGCACTACAATGAGCAGTTCTTC
clone_size: few
v_call: TRBV11-2
j_call: TRBJ2-1
d_call: NA

cdr3_aa: CASSIMRRRTEAFF
cdr3_nt: TGTGCCAGCAGCATAATGAGGCGGAGAACTGAAGCTTTCTTT
clone_size: few
v_call: TRBV21-1
j_call: TRBJ1-1
d_call: NA

cdr3_aa: CASSGSGDSEAFF
cdr3_nt: TGTGCCAGCAGCGGCTCGGGGGACAGTGAAGCTTTCTTT
clone_size: NA
v_call: TRBV5-6
j_call: TRBJ1-1
d_call: TRBD1

cdr3_aa: CASSSQGFNTEAFF
cdr3_nt: TGTGCCAGCAGTTCCCAGGGGTTCAACACTGAAGCTTTCTTT
clone_size: NA
v_call: TRBV2
j_call: TRBJ1-1
d_call: NA

cdr3_aa: CASSQGGGNYEQYF
cdr3_nt: TGCGCCAGCAGCCAGGGGGGAGGGAACTACGAGCAGTACTTC
clone_size: NA
v_call: TRBV4-3
j_call: TRBJ2-7
d_call: TRBD2

cdr3_aa: CSVEESRVINEQFF
cdr3_nt: TGCAGCGTTGAAGAGTCCAGGGTGATCAATGAGCAGTTCTTC
clone_size: NA
v_call: TRBV29-1
j_call: TRBJ2-1
d_call: NA

cdr3_aa: CASSRGGGGGEAFF
cdr3_nt: TGTGCCAGCAGTAGGGGAGGGGGGGGCGGTGAAGCTTTCTTT
clone_size: NA
v_call: TRBV27
j_call: TRBJ1-1
d_call: NA

cdr3_aa: CAWSPTWEDEQYF
cdr3_nt: TGTGCCTGGAGTCCTACCTGGGAGGACGAGCAGTACTTC
clone_size: NA
v_call: TRBV30
j_call: TRBJ2-7
d_call: NA

cdr3_aa: CAWSPVFEAFF
cdr3_nt: TGTGCCTGGAGTCCAGTTTTTGAAGCTTTCTTT
clone_size: NA
v_call: TRBV30
j_call: TRBJ1-1
d_call: NA

cdr3_aa: CASSQPGLAGGPATGELFF
cdr3_nt: TGTGCCAGCAGCCAGCCGGGACTAGCGGGAGGGCCAGCCACCGGGGAGCTGTTTTTT
clone_size: few
v_call: TRBV7-9
j_call: TRBJ2-2
d_call: TRBD2

cdr3_aa: CASSLVPSGGSDTQYF
cdr3_nt: TGTGCCAGCAGCTTGGTTCCTAGCGGGGGTTCAGATACGCAGTATTTT
clone_size: NA
v_call: TRBV5-4
j_call: TRBJ2-3
d_call: TRBD2

cdr3_aa: CASSIALVYEQYF
cdr3_nt: TGTGCCAGTAGTATTGCGCTGGTCTACGAGCAGTACTTC
clone_size: NA
v_call: TRBV19
j_call: TRBJ2-7
d_call: NA

cdr3_aa: CASNRGVDTEAFF
cdr3_nt: TGTGCCAGCAACCGGGGGGTGGACACTGAAGCTTTCTTT
clone_size: NA
v_call: TRBV2
j_call: TRBJ1-1
d_call: NA

cdr3_aa: CASSVDQGADEAFF
cdr3_nt: TGTGCCAGCAGCGTAGACCAGGGGGCGGATGAAGCTTTCTTT
clone_size: few
v_call: TRBV9
j_call: TRBJ1-1
d_call: TRBD1

cdr3_aa: CASSRGQKGVLTF
cdr3_nt: TGTGCCAGCAGCCGTGGACAGAAGGGTGTCCTGACTTTC
clone_size: NA
v_call: TRBV7-2
j_call: TRBJ2-6
d_call: NA

cdr3_aa: CASTRTGSSRNEQFF
cdr3_nt: TGTGCCAGCACCCGGACAGGGTCATCGCGGAATGAGCAGTTCTTC
clone_size: NA
v_call: TRBV28
j_call: TRBJ2-1
d_call: TRBD1

cdr3_aa: CASSLGQGSSYNSPLHF
cdr3_nt: TGTGCCAGCAGTTTAGGGCAGGGAAGCTCCTATAATTCACCCCTCCACTTT
clone_size: NA
v_call: TRBV28
j_call: TRBJ1-6
d_call: NA

cdr3_aa: CASSRDREDGYTF
cdr3_nt: TGCGCCAGCAGCCGTGACAGGGAAGATGGCTACACCTTC
clone_size: NA
v_call: TRBV4-3
j_call: TRBJ1-2
d_call: TRBD1

cdr3_aa: CASSKFWGDQTPQHF
cdr3_nt: TGTGCCAGCAGTAAATTCTGGGGGGATCAAACGCCCCAGCATTTT
clone_size: once
v_call: TRBV6-5
j_call: TRBJ1-5
d_call: NA

cdr3_aa: CASSLAGVRNTIYF
cdr3_nt: TGTGCCAGCAGCTTAGCAGGGGTTAGGAACACCATATATTTT
clone_size: NA
v_call: TRBV7-2
j_call: TRBJ1-3
d_call: NA

cdr3_aa: CASSPPGHRSYEQYF
cdr3_nt: TGTGCCAGCAGCCCTCCGGGACACCGCTCCTACGAGCAGTACTTC
clone_size: few
v_call: TRBV7-9
j_call: TRBJ2-7
d_call: NA

cdr3_aa: CASSFDRGENEKLFF
cdr3_nt: TGTGCCAGCAGCTTTGACAGGGGGGAGAATGAAAAACTGTTTTTT
clone_size: NA
v_call: TRBV7-2
j_call: TRBJ1-4
d_call: TRBD1

cdr3_aa: CSGRTGATEAFF
cdr3_nt: TGCAGCGGAAGGACAGGAGCCACTGAAGCTTTCTTT
clone_size: NA
v_call: TRBV29-1
j_call: TRBJ1-1
d_call: TRBD1

cdr3_aa: CASMRENHEQYF
cdr3_nt: TGTGCCAGCATGCGGGAGAATCACGAGCAGTACTTC
clone_size: NA
v_call: TRBV28
j_call: TRBJ2-7
d_call: TRBD2

cdr3_aa: CASSRLPGLAAYEQYF
cdr3_nt: TGTGCCAGCAGCCGACTGCCGGGACTAGCGGCCTACGAGCAGTACTTC
clone_size: NA
v_call: TRBV7-2
j_call: TRBJ2-7
d_call: TRBD2

cdr3_aa: CASSGNRDGNTIYF
cdr3_nt: TGTGCCAGCAGTGGAAACAGGGACGGAAACACCATATATTTT
clone_size: NA
v_call: TRBV2
j_call: TRBJ1-3
d_call: NA

cdr3_aa: CASSIRDRVPGELFF
cdr3_nt: TGTGCCAGTAGTATCCGGGACAGGGTCCCCGGGGAGCTGTTTTTT
clone_size: NA
v_call: TRBV19
j_call: TRBJ2-2
d_call: TRBD1

cdr3_aa: CASSLGGGVRYGYTF
cdr3_nt: TGTGCCAGCAGCTTAGGAGGAGGGGTACGCTATGGCTACACCTTC
clone_size: NA
v_call: TRBV5-6
j_call: TRBJ1-2
d_call: NA

cdr3_aa: CASSGGLAGAYEQYF
cdr3_nt: TGTGCCAGCTCCGGGGGACTAGCGGGAGCCTACGAGCAGTACTTC
clone_size: NA
v_call: TRBV18
j_call: TRBJ2-7
d_call: TRBD2

cdr3_aa: CASSSGTSYEQYF
cdr3_nt: TGTGCCAGCAGTTCGGGGACTTCCTACGAGCAGTACTTC
clone_size: medium-sized
v_call: TRBV27
j_call: TRBJ2-7
d_call: NA

cdr3_aa: CASSFQGGFDEQFF
cdr3_nt: TGCGCCAGCAGCTTCCAGGGGGGATTTGATGAGCAGTTCTTC
clone_size: NA
v_call: TRBV5-1
j_call: TRBJ2-1
d_call: NA